The clone carrying this T cell receptor (beta chain) was seen ten or more times. Germline values: CDR1 ENHRY, CDR2 SYGVKD. The CDR3 runs 14 residues. Germline trimming cut 6 bases from V and 1 base from J; bases unmatched to any gene: 6. This sample was taken from a study of patients and donors after allogeneic stem cell transplantation. TCRdb analysed the RT-PCR reads with MiXCR anew, one entry per CDR3 protein. The sample carries about 400,000 distinct CDR3 sequences, 16% recorded once. The V and J genes are TRBV10-3 and TRBJ2-7; TRBD1 agrees at 7 bases. The material sequenced was blood, either unsorted or a sorted T cell fraction (not recorded which). The TCR sequence derives from a human donor who was either an allogeneic HSCT recipient or a stem cell or donor lymphocyte infusion donor (not recorded which). It is not recorded whose cells these are; they may come from a transplant donor. The CDR3 DNA reads TGTGCCATCAGCAGGGACAGTAGATCCTACGAGCAGTACTTC. As protein: CAISRDSRSYEQYF.